What follows is one T cell receptor (beta chain) and its context. The same CDR3 is also encoded by other DNA sequences in this sample. The entry originates in a study of cytomegalovirus exposure and HLA in healthy donors. Amplification used 60 Vbeta primers and 13 Jbeta primers. The assay was immunoSEQ multiplex PCR, and TCRdb's table has in-frame clones only and misses some. The sample includes some 130,000 clones, approximately 80% seen only once; the top ten take around 1.5%. Germline loops: CDR1 GTSNPN, CDR2 SVGIG (reference sequence). The CDR3 covers 14 residues. The junction had 11 bases not matched to a gene; V was cut back by 4 bases and J by 11 bases.

The clonotype originates from a woman between 18 and 29 years old in good health and CMV-seronegative. The V call is TRBV30, the J call TRBJ1-1; 12 bases align to TRBD1. Sequenced material: PBMCs. CDR3 DNA sequence: TGTGCCTGGAAGGGGACAGGGGGCCGTGGGGGGGCTTTCTTT. Its protein product is CAWKGTGGRGGAFF.